This T cell receptor (beta chain) was identified in a study of blood T cell repertoires in COVID-19. Study context: Acute and convalescent COVID-19 samples came from the United States, Italy and Spain. From T cells, B-cell-depleted T cells, or PBMCs came the material, which was cDNA or gDNA.

As originally analysed: Using reference gene primer amplification, nucleated cell counts were estimated. TCRdb keeps only in-frame clones here, not all; method: immunoSEQ multiplex PCR. Clone size and V and J calls were adopted from that table, with D and trimming inferred from the DNA. There are about 35,000 clones in the sample; approximately 90% occur only once, and approximately 2% lies in the top ten. This receptor was identified in a man over 45 with active COVID-19. The specimen sequenced was peripheral blood.

CDR3 bases: TGTGCCAGCAGCTCGGACAGGGGGGAGTTCTTC. Protein: CASSSDRGEFF. The gene calls are TRBV5-4 and TRBJ2-1; 10 positions match TRBD1. The CDR3 runs to 11 residues. From germline, CDR1 is SGHNT and CDR2 YYREEE (reference sequence). Trimming removed 3 bases from V and 14 bases from J; junction bases left unmatched: 2.